This TCR beta chain originates from a study of T cell clones after liver transplantation. This table comes from immunoSEQ multiplex PCR, and its TCRdb copy is limited to in-frame clones, with some not included. The table lists 93,000 or so clones, around 84% of them singletons, with approximately 3% in the top ten. The germline V and J ends were trimmed by 4 bases and 0 bases, with 9 bases remaining between them. The CDR3 loop spans 13 amino acids. Germline V gene sequence: CDR1 SQVTM, CDR2 ANQGSEA. The V and J genes are TRBV29-1 and TRBJ1-1; unclear D gene. This clonotype originated in a human patient who received a liver transplant. Some T cells may be provided by the graft donor. The source was CD4+ T cells from blood, collected approximately 50 months after liver transplant. The CDR3 DNA sequence: TGCAGCGTTGTGGGCGACCTGAACACTGAAGCTTTCTTT. It yields the protein CSVVGDLNTEAFF.